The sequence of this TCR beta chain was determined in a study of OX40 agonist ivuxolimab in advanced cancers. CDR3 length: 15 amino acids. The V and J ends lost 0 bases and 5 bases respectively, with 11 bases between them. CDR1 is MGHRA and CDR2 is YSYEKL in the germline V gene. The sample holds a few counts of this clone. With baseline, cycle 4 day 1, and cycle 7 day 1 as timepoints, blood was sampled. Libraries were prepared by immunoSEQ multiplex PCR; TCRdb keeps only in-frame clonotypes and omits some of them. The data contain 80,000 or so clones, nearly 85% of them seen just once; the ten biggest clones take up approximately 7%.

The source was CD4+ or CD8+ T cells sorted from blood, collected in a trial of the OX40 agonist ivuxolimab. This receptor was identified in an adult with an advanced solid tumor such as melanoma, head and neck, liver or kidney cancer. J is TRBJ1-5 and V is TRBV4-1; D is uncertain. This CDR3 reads CASSQDRAYDQPQHF. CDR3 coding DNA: TGCGCCAGCAGCCAAGATAGGGCCTACGATCAGCCCCAGCATTTT.